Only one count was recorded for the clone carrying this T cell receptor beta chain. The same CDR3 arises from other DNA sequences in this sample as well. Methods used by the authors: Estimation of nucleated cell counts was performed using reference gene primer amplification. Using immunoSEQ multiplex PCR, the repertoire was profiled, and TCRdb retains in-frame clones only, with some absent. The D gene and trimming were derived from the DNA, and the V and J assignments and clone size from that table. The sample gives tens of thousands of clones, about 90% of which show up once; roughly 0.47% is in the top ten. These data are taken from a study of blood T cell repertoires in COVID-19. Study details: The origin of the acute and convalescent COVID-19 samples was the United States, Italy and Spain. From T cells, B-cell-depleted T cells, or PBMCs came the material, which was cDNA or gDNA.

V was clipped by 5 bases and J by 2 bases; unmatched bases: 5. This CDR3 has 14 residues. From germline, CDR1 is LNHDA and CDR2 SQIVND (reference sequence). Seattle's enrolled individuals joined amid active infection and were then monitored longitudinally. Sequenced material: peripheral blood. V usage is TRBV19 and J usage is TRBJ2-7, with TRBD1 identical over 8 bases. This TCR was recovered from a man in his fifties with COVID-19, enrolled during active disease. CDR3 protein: CASSDRDRPYEQYF. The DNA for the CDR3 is TGTGCCAGTAGTGACCGGGACAGGCCCTACGAGCAGTACTTC.